This is a list of T cell receptor beta chains from one sample in a study of naive and memory T cell subsets. TCRdb processed the UMI-ligation and nested PCR reads anew with MiXCR; each CDR3 protein has one entry. The sample contains 120,000 to 150,000 distinct CDR3 sequences, over 15% of which appear only once. The material sequenced was naive CD4+ T cells from blood. These receptor sequences come from a human donor in good health. CDR3s leave out the opening cysteine and the closing phenylalanine or tryptophan. Some rows have no size entry. The others give once, few or many, or a class for an expanded clone.

J gene	V gene	clone size	CDR3 protein
TRBJ2-4	TRBV14	few	ASSQGQLAKNIQY
TRBJ1-2	TRBV28	.	AIEGQGAGYGYT
TRBJ2-3	TRBV6-2/TRBV6-3	few	ASSGDRSSTDTQY
TRBJ1-1	TRBV10-1	.	APDGGTSELRTEAF
TRBJ2-3	TRBV11-2	many	ASSLRGRGTDTQY
TRBJ2-5	TRBV7-9	few	ARDQRKVVGLEVMETQY
TRBJ2-7	TRBV7-6	few	ASSSPGKPYEQY
TRBJ2-5	TRBV20-1	few	SAQSRDWCRGTQY
TRBJ2-1	TRBV11-2	few	ASSLELAAEQF
TRBJ1-1	TRBV2	.	ASGGRATEAF
TRBJ2-7	TRBV20-1	.	SARERLAGVSEQY
TRBJ1-5	TRBV5-6	.	ASSLGPSDRDNQPQH
TRBJ2-7	TRBV3-1	.	ASSHREALYEQY
TRBJ2-5	TRBV7-2	few	ASSDKAGSQETQY
TRBJ2-3	TRBV12-3/TRBV12-4	.	ASRLTGAGPDTQY
TRBJ1-2	TRBV5-1	.	ASSLDQAQRGYT
TRBJ1-4	TRBV29-1	.	SVEPRDGEKLF
TRBJ1-5	TRBV7-2	.	ASSLRYQPQH
TRBJ2-2	TRBV29-1	many	SVGDSYTGELF
TRBJ2-3	TRBV19	few	ASSTYGSRPDTDTQY
TRBJ2-1	TRBV5-1	many	ASSLPSSGADNEQF
TRBJ1-4	TRBV20-1	.	SGSSSNEKLF
TRBJ1-2	TRBV5-6	.	ASSLGQPNYGYT
TRBJ2-5	TRBV4-1	.	ASSQDPAGGRETQY
TRBJ2-1	TRBV14	few	ASSRGLAGVGNEQF
TRBJ1-2	TRBV28	.	ASSFEGAPGYT
TRBJ2-2	TRBV10-3	.	AIPGPRGTGELF
TRBJ2-3	TRBV10-1	few	ASSDPPGVRQPTDTDTQY
TRBJ1-1	TRBV7-3	few	ASSPGTYLEAF
TRBJ2-1	TRBV29-1	few	SVEDPLVTGRVYEQF
TRBJ2-3	TRBV20-1	many	SARSWSHGGTDTQY
TRBJ1-6	TRBV29-1	.	SAGQDYNSPLH
TRBJ2-5	TRBV10-3	.	AISDRGPVQETQY
TRBJ2-7	TRBV7-2	few	ASSLAGTSGMNEQY
TRBJ1-4	TRBV3-1	.	ASSQPHPGATNEKLF
TRBJ2-7	TRBV29-1	few	SVDSQGSYEQY
TRBJ1-2	TRBV3-1	few	ASSQSGQIYGYT
TRBJ2-3	TRBV9	few	ASSVSLGSTDTQY
TRBJ2-1	TRBV19	.	ASSRTSLGHEQF